The T cell receptor beta chain described here comes from a study of shared clonotypes between healthy human individuals. Clones were read by immunoSEQ multiplex PCR, and TCRdb kept only the in-frame ones, dropping some. The repertoire holds under 2.5 million clones, with 85% to 95% as singletons. Trimming cost V 1 base and J 5 bases, with 9 bases left between them. Germline V gene data show CDR1 as SGHDT and CDR2 as YYEEEE. This CDR3 has 13 residues. The sequence was collected from a man younger than 30 in good health. Some clones in this sample may be carry-over from other donors' samples. Input material: naive CD4+ T cells from PBMCs. Subset denoted: CD45RA+ positively selected. The rearrangement joins TRBV5-6 to TRBJ2-5, with D possibly matching TRBD2 (5 bases). CDR3 amino acids: CASSLLGGETQYF. CDR3 sequence (DNA): TGTGCCAGCAGCTTGTTGGGCGGGGAGACCCAGTACTTC. Full variable domain (missing parts from reference TRBV5-6 and TRBJ2-5): DAGVTQSPTHLIKTRGQQVTLRCSPKSGHDTVSWYQQALGQGPQFIFQYYEEEERQRGNFPDRFSGHQFPNYSSELNVNALLLGDSALYLCASSLLGGETQYFGPGTRLLVL.